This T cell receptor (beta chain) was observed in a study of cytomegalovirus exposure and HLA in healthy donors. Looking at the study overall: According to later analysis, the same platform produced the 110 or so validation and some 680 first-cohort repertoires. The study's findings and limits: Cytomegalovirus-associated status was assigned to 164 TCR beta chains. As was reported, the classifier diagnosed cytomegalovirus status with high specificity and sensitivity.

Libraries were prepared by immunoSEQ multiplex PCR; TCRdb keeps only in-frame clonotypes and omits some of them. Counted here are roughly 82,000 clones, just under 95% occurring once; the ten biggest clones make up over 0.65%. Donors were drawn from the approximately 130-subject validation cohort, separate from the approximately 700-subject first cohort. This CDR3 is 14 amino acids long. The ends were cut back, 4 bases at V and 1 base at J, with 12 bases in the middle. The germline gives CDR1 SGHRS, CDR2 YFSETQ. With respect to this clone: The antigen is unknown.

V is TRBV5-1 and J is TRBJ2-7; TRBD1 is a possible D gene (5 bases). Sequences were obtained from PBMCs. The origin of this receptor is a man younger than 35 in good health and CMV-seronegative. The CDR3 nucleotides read TGCGCCAGCAGCGAGGCAGGGTGGTCCTACGAGCAGTACTTC. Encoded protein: CASSEAGWSYEQYF.